This is a list of T cell receptor beta chains from one sample in a study of a mutant IDH1 vaccine in newly diagnosed glioma. Their antigens remain unidentified. Profiling relied on immunoSEQ multiplex PCR, and the TCRdb table lists in-frame clones only, not all of them. The table has about 45,000 clones, 85% to 95% seen once; the top ten hold 2% to 2.5%. Sequences were derived from PBMCs, sampled from a glioma patient whose treatment included an IDH1 peptide vaccine. The receptor source for this set is a man in his fifties or sixties with glioma. Each CDR3 is given with its conserved first and last residue.

>TRBV27
CASSKDGKGYEQYF
>TRBV6-6
CAIHDRGVGWSYGYTF
>TRBV27
CASSLRGAYEQYF
>TRBV11-1
CASSPRGITETQYF
>TRBV5-4
CASSLGGGGRNYNEQFF
>TRBV7-8
CASSLVFDTEAFF
>TRBV27
CASSLSSARGREAFF
>TRBV5-1
CASRGQVKDVSEKLFF
>TRBV7-2
CASSRGRNEQFF
>TRBV5-6
CASSLDRGYGYTF
>TRBV27
CASSFTGGSSYEQYF
>TRBV7-9
CASSPRGGYTGELFF
>TRBV27
CASSPRGTYEQYF
>TRBV6-1
CASRQGGGYEQYF
>TRBV7-8
CASSIEATGVGYTF
>TRBV19
CASLGGALNTEAFF
>TRBV7-9
CASSPGTGTGNTIYF
>TRBV7-9
CASSLVSGQGNEKLFF
>TRBV19
CASSAPGGGTEAFF
>TRBV6-1
CASSEVGETQYF
>TRBV5-4
CASSLNALPYEQFF
>TRBV4-3
CASSQGSRGEQYF
>TRBV5-1
CASSLGREAFF
>TRBV10-1
CASSERSGTGELFF
>TRBV20-1
CSVFVYGYTF
>TRBV2
CASKGRGGHEQFF
>TRBV11-2
CASSLETGNSPLHF
>TRBV7-9
CASSPPDVTGAPNEKLFF
>TRBV7-3
CASSLMHPVPGGETQYF
>TRBV10-3
CAISEDRSYGYTF
>TRBV10-3
CAINTGQGINEQFF
>TRBV18
CASSPPSSRGGTEAFF
>TRBV7-2
CASSWWGEGGNEQFF
>TRBV30
CASRGGGGWGYTF
>TRBV28
CASTASLVSHEQYF
>TRBV7-3
CASSLSPPEAFF
>TRBV10-3
CAISLEDGYEQYF
>TRBV6-1
CASSEARGQGWGNTIYF
>TRBV7-9
CASSYSTGGPYGYTF
>TRBV29-1
CSVRGGYDQPQHF
>TRBV7-9
CASSRRLESYNEQFF
>TRBV2
CASRLAGGHEQFF
>TRBV7-2
CASSFETGGYTEAFF
>TRBV7-2
CASSLKPRGGWETQYF
>TRBV12-5
CASGQGNTGELFF
>TRBV10-3
CAISYSGSPEQYF
>TRBV5-6
CASSGRGKSPQETQYF
>TRBV7-9
CASSREDGEAFF
>TRBV30
CAWSWDRGNGYTF
>TRBV29-1
CSCMNTEAFF
>TRBV5-1
CASSLLPGGSSTDTQYF
>TRBV7-2
CASSSTGTLGEKLFF
>TRBV6-6
CASTEPGQAFNEQFF